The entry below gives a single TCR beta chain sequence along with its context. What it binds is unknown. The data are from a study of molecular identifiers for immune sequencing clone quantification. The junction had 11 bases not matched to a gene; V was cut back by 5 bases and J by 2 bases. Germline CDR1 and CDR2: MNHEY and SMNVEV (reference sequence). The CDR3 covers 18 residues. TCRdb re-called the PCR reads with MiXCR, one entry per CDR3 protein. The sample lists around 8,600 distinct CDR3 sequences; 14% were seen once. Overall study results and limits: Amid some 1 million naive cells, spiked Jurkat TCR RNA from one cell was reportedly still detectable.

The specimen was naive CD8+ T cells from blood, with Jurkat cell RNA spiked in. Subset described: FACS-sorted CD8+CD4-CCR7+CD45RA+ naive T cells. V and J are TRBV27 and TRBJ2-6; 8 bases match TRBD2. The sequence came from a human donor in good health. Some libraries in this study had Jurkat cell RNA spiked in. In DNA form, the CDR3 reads TGTGCCAGCAGTCCTTTGACCAGCGGGGGCGCTGGGGCCAACGTCCTGACTTTC. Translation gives CASSPLTSGGAGANVLTF. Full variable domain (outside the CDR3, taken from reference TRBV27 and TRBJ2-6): EAQVTQNPRYLITVTGKKLTVTCSQNMNHEYMSWYRQDPGLGLRQIYYSMNVEVTDKGDVPEGYKVSRKEKRNFPLILESPSPNQTSLYFCASSPLTSGGAGANVLTFGAGSRLTVL.